This record concerns one TCR beta chain sequence. Its antigen is unidentified. This sample was included in a study of blood T cells in healthy people across ages. The study, taken as a whole, reports: Not knowing donor CMV status may have confounded expanded clonotype changes.

PCR was performed a second time for about 7 to 11 cycles using a sample-barcoded 5' primer and a J-beta primer mix. TCRdb ran MiXCR on the 5' RACE reads and lists one entry per CDR3 protein. This sample carries fewer than 800,000 distinct CDR3 sequences, about 25% of them seen once, and the ten largest clones take around 9.2%. Per germline, CDR1 MDHEN and CDR2 SYDVKM. The V end lost 3 bases, the J end lost 5 bases, and 10 bases lay between the germline ends. The CDR3 is made up of 13 amino acids. This sample also belongs to another study, concerning T cells of mothers and their children. That report adds: Donation was provided by three healthy Caucasian mothers along with their six children.

The rearrangement links TRBV28 to TRBJ2-5; D unclear. The clonotype originates from a boy younger than 18 in good health. Sequencing was carried out using blood. The CDR3 protein is CASSFSSAETQYF. The DNA for the CDR3 is TGTGCCAGCAGTTTTAGCAGCGCTGAGACCCAGTACTTC.